The 20 T cell receptor beta chains below were found in one sample sequenced in a study of cytomegalovirus exposure and HLA in healthy donors. PCR amplification relied on 60 Vbeta primers (plus 13 Jbeta primers). This table comes from immunoSEQ multiplex PCR, and its TCRdb copy is limited to in-frame clones, with some not included. The sample lists around 130,000 clones; roughly three quarters were seen once. The sample taken for sequencing was PBMCs. Receptors originate from a woman in her sixties or seventies in good health and CMV-seronegative.

The rearrangement uses TRBV6-6 and TRBJ1-2; 7 nucleotides line up with TRBD1. J gave up 1 base and V 4 bases, and 9 bases lay outside the gene matches. This CDR3 is 16 amino acids long. Germline assignment: CDR1 MNHNY and CDR2 SVGAGI (reference sequence). The CDR3 DNA reads TGTGCCAGCAGTTCTGCCGGGACAGCTAATAACTATGGCTACACCTTC. It specifies CASSSAGTANNYGYTF.

The V and J genes are TRBV5-1 and TRBJ1-4; TRBD1 is a possible D gene (6 bases). This CDR3 contains 16 residues. The V gene's germline CDR1 is SGHRS and CDR2 YFSETQ. V shed 1 base and J shed 2 bases, with 12 bases lying between them. CDR3 residues: CASSLMGGATNEKLFF. The CDR3 bases are TGCGCCAGCAGCTTGATGGGGGGGGCGACTAATGAAAAACTGTTTTTT.

The chain couples TRBV10-1 to TRBJ2-2; 7 nucleotides agree with TRBD1. Germline V gene sequence: CDR1 WNHNN, CDR2 SYGVQD (reference sequence). The CDR3 is 14 residues long. J gave up 1 base and V 7 bases, and 3 bases lay outside the gene matches. The CDR3 DNA is TGCGCCAGCACGGGACAGAAGAACACCGGGGAGCTGTTTTTT. Encoded protein: CASTGQKNTGELFF.

The chain recombines TRBV2 with TRBJ2-5; 8 positions agree with TRBD2. Looked up from germline, CDR1 is SNHLY and CDR2 is FYNNEI. Trimming took 2 bases from V and 5 from J; bases not matched to a gene: 10. CDR3 length equals 16 residues. The CDR3 here is CASSERASGSSETQYF. The CDR3 DNA reads as TGTGCCAGCAGTGAAAGGGCTAGCGGGTCATCTGAGACCCAGTACTTC.

V is TRBV28 and J is TRBJ1-5; D gene ambiguous. The germline V gene encodes CDR1 MDHEN and CDR2 SYDVKM. The CDR3 sequence is 15 residues long. Trimming shortened V by 2 bases and J by 0 bases, and 8 bases separated the two germline ends. The CDR3 sequence is CASSLPNYSNQPQHF. DNA for the CDR3: TGTGCCAGCAGTTTACCGAACTATAGCAATCAGCCCCAGCATTTT.

As concerns this clone: Compared with germline, one end of the junction differs, possibly owing to a read error. V and J are TRBV7-7 and TRBJ2-5; D may be TRBD1 or TRBD2 (6 bases each). Germline values: CDR1 SSHAT, CDR2 FNYEAQ (reference sequence). The CDR3 has 16 amino acids. As DNA, the CDR3 is TGTGCTAGCAGCTTAGGGGGGCCAGGATTTCAGGAGACCCAGTACTTC. This translates into CASSLGGPGFQETQYF.

Here the CDR3 DNA reads TGTGCCAGCAGTGTACAGCAGTTGAACACTGAAGCTTTCTTT. It is translated as CASSVQQLNTEAFF. The chain links TRBV6-1 to TRBJ1-1; no clear D. V was shortened by 4 bases and J by 0 bases, with 9 bases between the two germline ends. The CDR3 is 14 amino acids. Germline V lookup: CDR1 MNHNS, CDR2 SASEGT.

This clone was counted a single time. This sequence joins TRBV2 and TRBJ1-1; TRBD1 is a possible D gene (6 bases). CDR1 and CDR2 (germline): SNHLY, FYNNEI. The CDR3 has 16 amino acids. The ends were cut back, 4 bases at V and 3 bases at J, with 18 bases in the middle. This chain's CDR3 is CASSGPLGGADTEAFF. The CDR3 DNA is TGTGCCAGCAGTGGCCCCCTAGGGGGGGCGGACACTGAAGCTTTCTTT.

Only a few counts were recorded for this clone. The chain uses TRBV6-6 and TRBJ1-2; 9 bases are shared with TRBD1. The germline V gene encodes CDR1 MNHNY and CDR2 SVGAGI (reference sequence). The CDR3 sequence is 14 residues long. V shed 6 bases, J shed 2 bases, and the junction held 4 bases outside the gene matches. The CDR3 sequence is CASRTGQGNYGYTF. The CDR3 nucleotides are TGTGCCAGCAGAACGGGACAGGGCAACTATGGCTACACCTTC.

The genes are TRBV30 and TRBJ2-7; no clear D gene. Trimming cost V 4 bases and J 5 bases, with 12 bases left between them. The CDR3 is 12 amino acids. Germline assignment: CDR1 GTSNPN and CDR2 SVGIG (reference sequence). CDR3 nucleotide sequence: TGTGCCTGGAAGTTTCTTCCTAACGAGCAGTACTTC. Translation gives CAWKFLPNEQYF.

The chain recombines TRBV10-3 with TRBJ2-1; 11 nucleotides agree with TRBD2. Germline V CDR1 and CDR2: ENHRY, SYGVKD. V was pared by 4 bases and J by 6 bases, with 8 bases of the junction left unmatched. The CDR3 spans 16 residues. The chain's CDR3 is CAISGLAGGPLNEQFF. In DNA, the CDR3 is TGTGCCATCAGTGGGTTAGCGGGAGGGCCTCTCAATGAGCAGTTCTTC.

The chain recombines TRBV5-1 with TRBJ2-5, with D maybe TRBD1 (6 bases). Germline V CDR1 and CDR2: SGHRS, YFSETQ. Trimming took 7 bases from V and 5 from J, leaving 18 bases between them. The CDR3 is 14 residues long. The CDR3 protein is CASGTLTGSETQYF. CDR3 DNA: TGCGCCAGCGGAACTTTGACAGGTTCGGAGACCCAGTACTTC.

Concerning this clone itself: Other DNA sequences in this specimen translate into the identical CDR3. V gene TRBV6-1 combines with J gene TRBJ2-3, with TRBD1 identical over 7 bases. Germline CDR1 is MNHNS and CDR2 is SASEGT. After removal of 1 base from V and 1 base from J, the junction contained 2 bases not matched to a gene. This CDR3 is built from 15 residues. The CDR3 is CASSEGGGRTDTQYF. The CDR3 DNA reads TGTGCCAGCAGTGAAGGAGGGGGCCGCACAGATACGCAGTATTTT.

Concerning this clone: Its ends do not fully match the called genes, so a read error is possible. The chain couples TRBV7-7 to TRBJ2-5; D might be TRBD1 (6 bases). The CDR3 covers 13 residues. Germline values: CDR1 SSHAT, CDR2 FNYEAQ (reference sequence). In DNA form, the CDR3 reads TGTGCTAGCAGCAGGGACACCAAAGAGACCCAGTACTTC. It encodes CASSRDTKETQYF.

This rearrangement joins TRBV20-1 to TRBJ1-1; 7 bases match TRBD1. Germline CDR1 DFQATT, CDR2 SNEGSKA (reference sequence). CDR3 length: 11 residues. J lost 7 bases, V lost 6 bases, and 5 bases had no gene match. The CDR3, as DNA: TGCAGTGCCCGCCGGACAGGTGAAGCTTTCTTT. It is translated as CSARRTGEAFF.

The V gene is TRBV6-5, the J gene TRBJ1-1; no clear D. In germline, CDR1 is MNHEY, CDR2 SVGAGI. The CDR3 runs 15 residues. V lost 11 bases and J 1 base, leaving 20 bases between the germline ends. The CDR3 DNA sequence: TGTGCCTCCTTAGGACTGGGTGTTGCGAACACTGAAGCTTTCTTT. Translated: CASLGLGVANTEAFF.

The V call is TRBV6-1, the J call TRBJ1-1; 8 nucleotides agree with TRBD1. The V gene end was trimmed by 3 bases and the J gene end by 10 bases; junction bases not matched to a gene: 7. The CDR3 spans 13 residues. Per germline, CDR1 MNHNS and CDR2 SASEGT. CDR3 DNA sequence: TGTGCCAGCAGTGAGGACAGGGCTGGGCTAGCTTTCTTT. Translated: CASSEDRAGLAFF.

The chain combines TRBV9 with TRBJ2-1; 7 bases fit TRBD2. Losses at the gene ends were 2 bases for V and 7 bases for J; bases not matched to a gene: 6. The germline CDR1 and CDR2 sequences are SGDLS and YYNGEE. The CDR3 spans 14 residues. The CDR3 loop is CASSVAGVGNEQFF. CDR3 nucleotides: TGTGCCAGCAGCGTCGCGGGAGTCGGGAATGAGCAGTTCTTC.

The chain joins TRBV21-1 to TRBJ1-5; the D call of TRBD1 is as the table states it, not checked on the DNA. TRBV21-1 is reported as a pseudogene. The CDR3 covers 16 residues. CDR3 loop: CASSPPRLGGKQPQHF. The DNA of the CDR3 is TGTGCCAGCAGCCCCCCCCGTCTAGGGGGAAAGCAGCCCCAGCATTTT.

The chain has TRBV6-5 and TRBJ2-5, with TRBD2 as a possible D gene (7 bases). The CDR3 loop spans 14 amino acids. Trimming took off 2 bases at V and 7 bases at J, with 14 bases between the two ends. CDR1 MNHEY and CDR2 SVGAGI come from the germline V gene. The CDR3 coding sequence is TGTGCCAGCAGTTACGGGGGGGGGCCGGGGACCCAGTACTTC. Its translation: CASSYGGGPGTQYF.